This entry lists 23 T cell receptor beta chains sequenced from one sample in a study of CD8 T cells in Susac syndrome. The authors reverse transcribed roughly 0.5 to 1 ug RNA with random hexamers. TCRdb reprocessed the immunoSEQ multiplex PCR reads with MiXCR, giving one entry per CDR3 protein. Seen here are roughly 200,000 distinct CDR3 sequences, approximately 95% observed once, and the top ten hold about 0.1%. Sequencing was performed on CD4+ T cells from PBMCs. These receptors all come from a human donor in good health.

The V call is TRBV28, the J call TRBJ1-1; no definite D call. This CDR3 is 13 amino acids long. Germline CDR1 is MDHEN and CDR2 is SYDVKM. Between the trimmed V and J ends, which lost 6 bases and 4 bases, there was a span of 12 bases. This CDR3 is CASRPTRPTEAFF. The CDR3 nucleotides are TGTGCCAGCAGGCCTACAAGGCCCACTGAAGCTTTCTTT.

The chain links TRBV7-3 to TRBJ2-5; tentative D call: TRBD2 (5 bases). The CDR3 runs 14 residues. Trimming cost V 5 bases and J 1 base, with 11 bases left between them. Germline CDR1 reads SGHTA; CDR2 reads FQGTGA. CDR3 residues: CASSRSGGQETQYF. In nucleotides, the CDR3 is TGTGCCAGCAGCCGAAGCGGAGGCCAAGAGACCCAGTACTTC.

The gene calls are TRBV7-2 and TRBJ2-5; D is unresolved. Germline V gives CDR1 SGHTA, CDR2 FQGNSA. The germline V and J ends were trimmed by 1 base and 2 bases, with 8 bases remaining between them. The CDR3 has 14 residues. Here the CDR3 reads CASSLGSRQETQYF. Written as DNA, the CDR3 is TGTGCCAGCAGCTTAGGTAGCAGACAAGAGACCCAGTACTTC.

The chain recombines TRBV20-1 with TRBJ2-1; 10 bases are shared with TRBD2. The CDR3 is 14 amino acids. Trimming removed 3 bases from V and 7 bases from J; junction bases left unmatched: 6. In germline, CDR1 is DFQATT, CDR2 SNEGSKA (reference sequence). CDR3 region: CSASVSGRTNEQFF. In DNA, the CDR3 is TGCAGTGCTAGCGTTAGCGGGAGGACTAATGAGCAGTTCTTC.

This clonotype was recorded once. This rearrangement joins TRBV20-1 to TRBJ2-5, with 10 bases identical to TRBD1. Germline CDR1 and CDR2: DFQATT and SNEGSKA (reference sequence). This CDR3 contains 14 residues. V lost 3 bases to trimming and J lost 3 bases; unmatched junction nucleotides: 4. The CDR3 protein is CSASGGTGEETQYF. The CDR3, as DNA: TGCAGTGCTAGCGGTGGGACAGGGGAAGAGACCCAGTACTTC.

In its sample, this clonotype was seen once. V usage is TRBV20-1 and J usage is TRBJ2-5, with D maybe TRBD1 (5 bases). Trimming left V 3 bases short and J 2 bases short, with 13 bases between. The V gene's germline CDR1 is DFQATT and CDR2 SNEGSKA (reference sequence). The CDR3 has 14 amino acids. In DNA form, the CDR3 reads TGCAGTGCTAGGGAATGGACACCACAAGAGACCCAGTACTTC. Translating gives CSAREWTPQETQYF.

The chain carries TRBV7-2 and TRBJ2-7; no definite D call. Germline loops: CDR1 SGHTA, CDR2 FQGNSA. This CDR3 contains 11 residues. The V end was cut by 5 bases, the J end by 5 bases, with 7 bases between. CDR3 in amino acids: CASSVDDEQYF. As DNA, the CDR3 is TGTGCCAGCAGCGTCGACGACGAGCAGTACTTC.

The chain uses TRBV7-9 and TRBJ1-2; no reliable D call. This CDR3 comprises 12 residues. Trimming stripped 5 bases from V and 3 bases from J, with 7 bases between. The germline CDR1 and CDR2 sequences are SEHNR and FQNEAQ (reference sequence). In nucleotides, the CDR3 is TGTGCCAGCAGCGAGAGCGACTATGGCTACACCTTC. Translated, it gives CASSESDYGYTF.

The chain carries TRBV20-1 and TRBJ2-7; TRBD2 agrees at 15 bases. This CDR3 has 17 residues. The V gene end was trimmed by 1 base and the J gene end by 2 bases; junction bases not matched to a gene: 6. Per the germline V gene, CDR1 is DFQATT and CDR2 is SNEGSKA (reference sequence). The CDR3 is CSARGGTSGRFTYEQYF. The CDR3, as DNA: TGCAGTGCTAGAGGGGGGACTAGCGGGAGGTTCACCTACGAGCAGTACTTC.

The count of this clonotype is one. The chain employs TRBV9 and TRBJ2-1; 7 bases line up with TRBD2. The CDR3 totals 15 residues. The germline V gene encodes CDR1 SGDLS and CDR2 YYNGEE. Trimming took 2 bases from V and 2 from J; bases not matched to a gene: 4. The CDR3 DNA follows: TGTGCCAGCAGCGTCTCTAGCGGTACCTACAATGAGCAGTTCTTC. Protein product: CASSVSSGTYNEQFF.

This chain uses TRBV29-1 with TRBJ2-4; 8 nucleotides match TRBD1. The CDR3 totals 13 residues. The ends lost 0 bases at V and 8 bases at J; junction bases unmatched: 3. CDR1 and CDR2 (germline): SQVTM, ANQGSEA. As DNA, the CDR3 is TGCAGCGTTGAAGACAGGGGGCAGTACATTCAGTACTTC. Translating gives CSVEDRGQYIQYF.

This sequence joins TRBV9 and TRBJ1-5; 7 bases map to TRBD1. The CDR3 length is 15 residues. With 0 bases clipped from V and 7 bases from J, the junction kept 7 bases outside the gene matches. In germline, CDR1 is SGDLS, CDR2 YYNGEE. CDR3 in amino acids: CASSVEGARDQPQHF. The CDR3 bases are TGTGCCAGCAGCGTAGAGGGGGCGAGGGACCAGCCCCAGCATTTT. Complete variable domain (other parts from reference TRBV9 and TRBJ1-5): DSGVTQTPKHLITATGQRVTLRCSPRSGDLSVYWYQQSLDQGLQFLIQYYNGEERAKGNILERFSAQQFPDLHSELNLSSLELGDSALYFCASSVEGARDQPQHFGDGTRLSIL.

CDR3 DNA: TGTGCCAGCAGGGCGACTAGCGGGAACCGTGGAGAGACCCAGTACTTC. Translated: CASRATSGNRGETQYF. The rearrangement links TRBV7-6 to TRBJ2-5; 11 bases line up with TRBD2. J gave up 4 bases and V 6 bases, and 10 bases lay outside the gene matches. The CDR3 spans 16 residues. CDR1 SGHVS and CDR2 FNYEAQ come from the germline V gene. Complete variable domain (other parts from reference TRBV7-6 and TRBJ2-5): GAGVSQSPRYKVTKRGQDVALRCDPISGHVSLYWYRQALGQGPEFLTYFNYEAQQDKSGLPNDRFSAERPEGSISTLTIQRTEQRDSAMYRCASRATSGNRGETQYFGPGTRLLVL.

This rearrangement joins TRBV30 to TRBJ1-3; D is ambiguous. This CDR3 is built from 13 residues. The V gene lost 0 bases and the J gene lost 2 bases, with 5 bases spanning the gap. Germline V gene lookup returns CDR1 GTSNPN and CDR2 SVGIG (reference sequence). Here the CDR3 reads CAWSVGAGNTIYF. As DNA, the CDR3 is TGTGCCTGGAGTGTTGGGGCTGGAAACACCATATATTTT.

The chain joins TRBV29-1 to TRBJ1-5, with D tentatively TRBD1 (6 bases). The CDR3 runs 14 residues. Germline loops: CDR1 SQVTM, CDR2 ANQGSEA. V was clipped by 0 bases and J by 6 bases, with 12 bases between them. CDR3 amino acids: CSVEEGQGSQPQHF. The CDR3 coding sequence is TGCAGCGTTGAAGAGGGCCAGGGGAGTCAGCCCCAGCATTTT.

The chain combines TRBV7-3 with TRBJ2-3, with 11 bases identical to TRBD2. CDR1 and CDR2 from the germline V gene are SGHTA and FQGTGA. The ends lost 5 bases at V and 5 bases at J; junction bases unmatched: 6. This CDR3 is built from 15 residues. The CDR3 sequence is CASSPTSGSRDTQYF. As DNA, the CDR3 is TGTGCCAGCAGCCCCACTAGCGGGAGTCGAGATACGCAGTATTTT.

This sequence joins TRBV12-3 or TRBV12-4 and TRBJ2-7, with TRBD1 as a possible D gene (5 bases). This CDR3 region has 14 residues. V lost 6 bases, J lost 2 bases, and 14 bases lay in between. In DNA form, the CDR3 reads TGTGCCAGCAGGTTACAGGCCGCCGCCTACGAGCAGTACTTC. Translation gives CASRLQAAAYEQYF.

V is TRBV30 and J is TRBJ2-1; 10 bases map to TRBD1. Germline CDR1 GTSNPN, CDR2 SVGIG (reference sequence). V shed 3 bases, J shed 2 bases, and the junction held 4 bases outside the gene matches. The CDR3 runs 15 residues. CDR3 region: CAWSRQGAPYNEQFF. The CDR3 coding sequence is TGTGCCTGGAGCAGACAGGGGGCTCCCTACAATGAGCAGTTCTTC.

This chain uses TRBV15 with TRBJ2-3; 15 bases agree with TRBD2. This CDR3 is built from 17 residues. V was clipped by 0 bases and J by 3 bases; unmatched bases: 1. Germline CDR1 and CDR2: LNHNV and YYDKDF (reference sequence). The CDR3 is CATSRDGLAGGTDTQYF. Here the CDR3 DNA reads TGTGCCACCAGCAGAGATGGACTAGCGGGAGGGACAGATACGCAGTATTTT.

The rearrangement uses TRBV6-2 or TRBV6-3 and TRBJ2-3, with 7 nucleotides matching TRBD2. Germline V CDR1 and CDR2: MNHEY, SVGEGT. Trimming at V came to 2 bases and at J to 3 bases, leaving 5 bases not matched to a gene. This CDR3 has 15 residues. This chain's CDR3 is CASSYRRSGTDTQYF. CDR3 nucleotide sequence: TGTGCCAGCAGTTACCGGCGTAGCGGGACAGATACGCAGTATTTT.

The chain links TRBV30 to TRBJ2-1; 8 nucleotides match TRBD2. V gave up 2 bases and J gave up 6 bases; unmatched junction bases: 6. This CDR3 has 14 residues. The germline gives CDR1 GTSNPN, CDR2 SVGIG (reference sequence). The CDR3 spells CAWSIGLAINEQFF. The CDR3 DNA sequence: TGTGCCTGGAGTATCGGACTAGCTATCAATGAGCAGTTCTTC. The full variable domain, its missing parts supplied by reference TRBV30 and TRBJ2-1, is SQTIHQWPATLVQPVGSPLSLECTVEGTSNPNLYWYRQAAGRGLQLLFYSVGIGQISSEVPQNLSASRPQDRQFILSSKKLLLSDSGFYLCAWSIGLAINEQFFGPGTRLTVL.

The rearrangement links TRBV20-1 to TRBJ1-1; D possibly corresponds to TRBD1 (5 bases). In germline, CDR1 is DFQATT, CDR2 SNEGSKA (reference sequence). This CDR3 region has 11 residues. DNA for the CDR3: TGCATCGGGGGTGAAAACACTGAAGCTTTCTTT. Translating it yields CIGGENTEAFF.

The chain uses TRBV28 and TRBJ2-3, with no clear D. The CDR3 runs to 14 residues. V lost 6 bases and J lost 1, with 11 bases in between. Per germline, CDR1 MDHEN and CDR2 SYDVKM. In DNA, the CDR3 is TGTGCCAGCAGACCCCACGACCGCACAGATACGCAGTATTTT. It encodes CASRPHDRTDTQYF.